The text below deals with one T cell receptor beta chain. As yet, its antigen is unknown. The sample contains more than one DNA sequence encoding this CDR3. PCR involved 60 Vbeta and 13 Jbeta primers. Sequencing used immunoSEQ multiplex PCR; TCRdb keeps in-frame clones, though not all of them. The repertoire holds about 150,000 clones, nearly 80% seen once, with about 2.9% in the top ten. The data were taken from a study of cytomegalovirus exposure and HLA in healthy donors. Background on the study: In terms of ancestry, the Caucasian-associated cluster contained roughly 80% of the roughly 400 genotyped donors. Study observations and caveats: TCR beta chains numbering under 200 were designated cytomegalovirus-associated. In a later analysis, HLA-associated TCR beta chains were more clonally expanded than equally common others. In a later analysis, at a false discovery rate of 0.05, under 20,000 TCR beta sequences were associated with HLA alleles.

Trimming removed 4 bases from V and 2 bases from J, with 7 bases in between. Per germline, CDR1 SGHTA and CDR2 FQGNSA. CDR3 size: 13 residues. The specimen sequenced was PBMCs. This sequence joins TRBV7-2 and TRBJ2-3, with D uncertain. This receptor was obtained from a man in his forties in good health and CMV-seropositive. CDR3 in DNA: TGTGCCAGCAGCTCCTCCTACACAGATACGCAGTATTTT. This sequence encodes CASSSSYTDTQYF.